This passage covers 30 T cell receptor beta chains from one sample sequenced in a study of shared clonotypes between healthy human individuals. Sequencing used immunoSEQ multiplex PCR; TCRdb keeps in-frame clones, though not all of them. The table shows about 2.3 million clones, with more than 80% occurring only once. Sequencing was performed on naive CD4+ T cells from PBMCs. The sample's subset: CD45RA+ positively selected. Source of these receptors: a man younger than 35 in good health. Some clones in this sample may be carry-over from other donors' samples.

The rearrangement links TRBV15 to TRBJ1-1, with 10 nucleotides matching TRBD1. Germline lookup yields CDR1 LNHNV and CDR2 YYDKDF (reference sequence). The CDR3 sequence is 16 residues long. Trimming removed 3 bases from V and 4 bases from J; junction bases left unmatched: 8. The CDR3 nucleotides read TGTGCCACCAGCAGGGGTGGGACAGGGGTGTTCACTGAAGCTTTCTTT. Its protein product is CATSRGGTGVFTEAFF.

The V call is TRBV28, the J call TRBJ1-2; D not resolved. V shed 7 bases and J shed 1 base, with 13 bases lying between them. Per germline, CDR1 MDHEN and CDR2 SYDVKM. The CDR3 length is 14 residues. In DNA, the CDR3 is TGTGCCAGCACGGTCCCCGGGGTTAACTATGGCTACACCTTC. The encoded protein is CASTVPGVNYGYTF.

Of note for this clone: Other DNA sequences in this specimen translate into the identical CDR3. J is TRBJ1-1 and V is TRBV11-3; the D gene is possibly TRBD1 (5 bases). CDR3 size: 13 residues. The germline V gene encodes CDR1 SGHNT and CDR2 YENEEA. V lost 4 bases, J lost 1 base, and 7 bases lay in between. CDR3 in amino acids: CASSSQGNTEAFF. In nucleotides, the CDR3 is TGTGCCAGCAGCTCTCAGGGGAACACTGAAGCTTTCTTT.

The J gene is TRBJ1-1, the V gene TRBV6-1; tentatively, D is TRBD1 (5 bases). V was shortened by 9 bases and J by 0 bases, with 17 bases between the two germline ends. CDR3 length: 15 amino acids. The germline V gene has CDR1 MNHNS and CDR2 SASEGT. The CDR3 coding sequence is TGTGCCAGTACGTCGATGGCAGGGCTGAACACTGAAGCTTTCTTT. It codes for CASTSMAGLNTEAFF.

Turning to this clone: The sample has other DNA sequences that encode this CDR3 too. The gene calls are TRBV6-1 and TRBJ2-3; 10 bases align to TRBD2. The CDR3 runs 14 residues. With 6 bases clipped from V and 1 base from J, the junction kept 1 base outside the gene matches. Germline CDR1 MNHNS, CDR2 SASEGT. CDR3 sequence reads: CASRLAGGTDTQYF. Written as DNA, the CDR3 is TGTGCCAGCAGGCTAGCGGGGGGCACAGATACGCAGTATTTT.

This clone was recorded only once. The genes are TRBV11-2 and TRBJ2-2; weak D call: TRBD1 (6 bases). Trimming left V 1 base short and J 3 bases short, with 9 bases between. Germline CDR1 is SGHAT and CDR2 is FQNNGV. The CDR3 runs to 15 residues. This CDR3 reads CASSLGYRDTGELFF. The CDR3 DNA is TGTGCCAGCAGCTTAGGGTACAGGGACACCGGGGAGCTGTTTTTT. Drawing the rest from reference TRBV11-2 and TRBJ2-2, the complete variable domain is EAGVAQSPRYKIIEKRQSVAFWCNPISGHATLYWYQQILGQGPKLLIQFQNNGVVDDSQLPKDRFSAERLKGVDSTLKIQPAKLEDSAVYLCASSLGYRDTGELFFGEGSRLTVL.

The genes are TRBV7-9 and TRBJ1-5; no clear D. CDR1 and CDR2 from the germline V gene are SEHNR and FQNEAQ (reference sequence). V was shortened by 5 bases and J by 0 bases, with 11 bases between the two germline ends. The CDR3 is 15 residues long. This CDR3 is CASSAWGGSNQPQHF. The CDR3 DNA is TGTGCCAGCAGCGCATGGGGTGGTAGCAATCAGCCCCAGCATTTT. Full variable domain (outside the CDR3, taken from reference TRBV7-9 and TRBJ1-5): DTGVSQNPRHKITKRGQNVTFRCDPISEHNRLYWYRQTLGQGPEFLTYFQNEAQLEKSRLLSDRFSAERPKGSFSTLEIQRTEQGDSAMYLCASSAWGGSNQPQHFGDGTRLSIL.

The chain carries TRBV28 and TRBJ1-2; 9 nucleotides line up with TRBD1. The CDR3 is 15 amino acids. V was clipped by 4 bases and J by 6 bases; unmatched bases: 9. Germline lookup yields CDR1 MDHEN and CDR2 SYDVKM. The CDR3 sequence: CASSSPPGQGNGYTF. The CDR3 coding sequence is TGTGCCAGCAGTTCACCCCCGGGACAGGGAAATGGCTACACCTTC.

This sequence joins TRBV7-9 and TRBJ2-3, with TRBD1 identical over 9 bases. The germline CDR1 and CDR2 sequences are SEHNR and FQNEAQ (reference sequence). Trimming cost V 7 bases and J 4 bases; bases outside gene matches: 6. CDR3 length equals 14 residues. CDR3 DNA sequence: TGTGCCAGCATGACAGGGGGTAGCGCAGATACGCAGTATTTT. Protein sequence: CASMTGGSADTQYF.

The genes are TRBV7-3 and TRBJ2-1; 13 bases match TRBD2. The germline CDR1 and CDR2 sequences are SGHTA and FQGTGA. CDR3 length: 16 amino acids. The V and J ends lost 1 base and 8 bases, in that order; junction bases with no gene match: 5. CDR3 DNA sequence: TGTGCCAGCAGCTTAAGGACTAGCGGGAGTAGGGATGAGCAGTTCTTC. It yields the protein CASSLRTSGSRDEQFF.

The chain uses TRBV5-1 and TRBJ2-1; D remains ambiguous. Germline CDR1 SGHRS, CDR2 YFSETQ. V lost 1 base, J lost 6 bases, and 11 bases lay in between. This CDR3 has 14 residues. Here the CDR3 DNA reads TGCGCCAGCAGCTTGAGTAGTGCCTCCAATGAGCAGTTCTTC. Protein sequence: CASSLSSASNEQFF.

The CDR3: CASRWSGGIFEKLFF. CDR3 nucleotides: TGCGCCAGCAGGTGGTCAGGGGGAATCTTTGAAAAACTGTTTTTT. J is TRBJ1-4 and V is TRBV5-1; 7 bases align to TRBD1. The CDR3 consists of 15 residues. The germline gives CDR1 SGHRS, CDR2 YFSETQ. V was pared by 5 bases and J by 7 bases, with 11 bases of the junction left unmatched.

The chain carries TRBV6-6 and TRBJ2-5, with D unclear. The CDR3 has 12 residues. Trimming took 3 bases from V and 5 from J, leaving 7 bases between them. CDR1 MNHNY and CDR2 SVGAGI come from the germline V gene (reference sequence). CDR3 sequence reads: CASSYFFETQYF. The CDR3 DNA reads TGTGCCAGCAGTTATTTCTTCGAGACCCAGTACTTC.

The chain couples TRBV6-5 to TRBJ1-5; D unclear. Per the germline V gene, CDR1 is MNHEY and CDR2 is SVGAGI. Deletions cut 8 bases from V and 7 bases from J, with 12 bases between. The CDR3 spans 12 residues. Here the CDR3 reads CASGGSWQPQHF. The CDR3 nucleotides are TGTGCCAGCGGTGGTTCTTGGCAGCCCCAGCATTTT.

The rearrangement joins TRBV10-2 to TRBJ2-2, with 10 bases identical to TRBD2. The length of the CDR3 is 15 residues. Germline-derived CDR1 and CDR2 are WSHSY and SAAADI. The V segment lost 3 bases and the J segment 6 bases; nucleotides outside the gene matches: 4. CDR3 in DNA: TGCGCCAGCAGTGAACTAGCGGGAATGGCCGGGGAGCTGTTTTTT. Translation: CASSELAGMAGELFF.

This chain connects TRBV7-2 to TRBJ1-1; D might be TRBD1 (5 bases). The CDR3 spans 15 residues. The germline CDR1 and CDR2 sequences are SGHTA and FQGNSA. The ends were cut back, 8 bases at V and 4 bases at J, with 20 bases in the middle. The CDR3 here is CASQRGLHGGTEAFF. CDR3 nucleotide sequence: TGTGCCAGCCAACGGGGCCTGCATGGTGGCACTGAAGCTTTCTTT.

The chain uses TRBV20-1 and TRBJ1-2; the match to TRBD1 covers 7 bases. This CDR3 has 10 residues. Germline V gene data show CDR1 as DFQATT and CDR2 as SNEGSKA (reference sequence). The CDR3 spells CGKQGCGYTF. The CDR3 region has the DNA TGCGGCAAACAGGGGTGCGGCTACACCTTC.

The chain uses TRBV7-9 and TRBJ2-5; 8 bases match TRBD2. Germline V CDR1 and CDR2: SEHNR, FQNEAQ (reference sequence). This CDR3 contains 14 residues. The trim removed 5 bases at V and 5 bases at J, leaving 7 bases unmatched. The CDR3 is CASSHGRGWETQYF. As DNA, the CDR3 is TGTGCCAGCAGCCACGGGAGGGGCTGGGAGACCCAGTACTTC.

The rearrangement links TRBV4-1 to TRBJ1-6, with D tentatively TRBD1 (6 bases). V was shortened by 2 bases and J by 9 bases, with 14 bases between the two germline ends. The germline V gene has CDR1 MGHRA and CDR2 YSYEKL. The CDR3 totals 15 residues. The CDR3 protein is CASSQLSGGLSPLHF. CDR3 coding DNA: TGCGCCAGCAGCCAACTCTCCGGGGGGCTTTCACCCCTCCACTTT.

This clone was detected only a few times. Other DNA sequences from this sample encode an identical CDR3 as well. The chain has TRBV28 and TRBJ1-2; the D gene is possibly TRBD1 (5 bases). V was clipped by 7 bases and J by 5 bases, with 11 bases between them. Per germline, CDR1 MDHEN and CDR2 SYDVKM. This CDR3 spans 12 amino acids. The CDR3 DNA is TGTGCCAGCACCCTTGGGGCATATGGCTACACCTTC. It codes for CASTLGAYGYTF.

V is TRBV5-1 and J is TRBJ2-2, with TRBD1 matching 9 bases. Trimming took 0 bases from V and 7 from J; bases not matched to a gene: 7. CDR1 is SGHRS and CDR2 is YFSETQ in the germline V gene. This CDR3 spans 16 amino acids. CDR3 in DNA: TGCGCCAGCAGCTTGGCGGGACAGGGAAGGAGCGGGGAGCTGTTTTTT. It translates to CASSLAGQGRSGELFF.

J is TRBJ1-4 and V is TRBV7-6; 8 bases map to TRBD1. The CDR3 runs 13 residues. Looked up from germline, CDR1 is SGHVS and CDR2 is FNYEAQ. V shed 6 bases and J 7 bases; nucleotides not matched to a gene: 4. Here the CDR3 reads CASSSTGGEKLFF. CDR3 nucleotide sequence: TGTGCCAGCAGTTCTACAGGGGGTGAAAAACTGTTTTTT.

A remark on this clone: At the DNA level, this CDR3 is encoded by other sequences in the same sample as well. The chain joins TRBV18 to TRBJ2-1, with 7 bases that match TRBD2. V lost 3 bases to trimming and J lost 4 bases; unmatched junction nucleotides: 6. The germline V gene encodes CDR1 KGHSH and CDR2 LQKENI. The CDR3 loop spans 15 amino acids. The CDR3: CASSPGLADYNEQFF. The CDR3 DNA is TGTGCCAGCTCACCCGGGCTAGCGGATTACAATGAGCAGTTCTTC.

The rearrangement uses TRBV28 and TRBJ2-1; TRBD2 is a possible D gene (5 bases). Deletions cut 6 bases from V and 6 bases from J, with 15 bases between. Germline V gives CDR1 MDHEN, CDR2 SYDVKM. This CDR3 region has 14 residues. The CDR3 sequence: CASSLSFRGNEQFF. CDR3 in DNA: TGTGCCAGCAGCCTGAGTTTCCGGGGCAATGAGCAGTTCTTC.

The chain is built from TRBV30 and TRBJ1-2, with D possibly matching TRBD1 (6 bases). The CDR3 runs 13 residues. Germline CDR1 GTSNPN, CDR2 SVGIG (reference sequence). The V and J ends lost 2 bases and 7 bases respectively, with 14 bases between them. The CDR3 nucleotides read TGTGCCTGGAGTAACAGGGAGTGGCTTGGCTACACCTTC. It is translated as CAWSNREWLGYTF.

The chain is built from TRBV19 and TRBJ2-2; 12 positions agree with TRBD2. The CDR3 sequence is 16 residues long. Germline lookup yields CDR1 LNHDA and CDR2 SQIVND (reference sequence). V lost 6 bases to trimming and J lost 1 base; unmatched junction nucleotides: 3. DNA for the CDR3: TGTGCCAGTAGGTCTAGCGGGAGGGAGAACACCGGGGAGCTGTTTTTT. This encodes CASRSSGRENTGELFF.

This chain links TRBV27 with TRBJ1-1; D is unclear. V lost 2 bases and J 6 bases, leaving 25 bases between the germline ends. The CDR3 runs 18 residues. Germline assignment: CDR1 MNHEY and CDR2 SMNVEV (reference sequence). Written as DNA, the CDR3 is TGTGCCAGCAGTTTAATCGGCAGGAGTGTTGGAGGGTCCTCTGAAGCTTTCTTT. Protein: CASSLIGRSVGGSSEAFF.

This sequence joins TRBV11-2 and TRBJ2-2; 13 bases are shared with TRBD2. J lost 7 bases, V lost 6 bases, and 5 bases had no gene match. Germline values: CDR1 SGHAT, CDR2 FQNNGV. The CDR3 runs 15 residues. CDR3 protein: CASRRLAGGLGELFF. The DNA for the CDR3 is TGTGCCAGCAGGAGACTAGCGGGAGGTCTCGGGGAGCTGTTTTTT. The complete variable domain, with remaining parts taken from reference TRBV11-2 and TRBJ2-2, reads EAGVAQSPRYKIIEKRQSVAFWCNPISGHATLYWYQQILGQGPKLLIQFQNNGVVDDSQLPKDRFSAERLKGVDSTLKIQPAKLEDSAVYLCASRRLAGGLGELFFGEGSRLTVL.

The chain employs TRBV28 and TRBJ2-3; 10 bases map to TRBD2. V was clipped by 6 bases and J by 7 bases; unmatched bases: 22. Germline V gene lookup returns CDR1 MDHEN and CDR2 SYDVKM. The CDR3 is 19 amino acids. CDR3 sequence (DNA): TGTGCCAGCAGCCGCCCCCTCGGCAAACAGCGGGAGGGCCGATATACGCAGTATTTT. Amino acids: CASSRPLGKQREGRYTQYF.

The V gene is TRBV7-3, the J gene TRBJ2-2; D uncertain. Germline loops: CDR1 SGHTA, CDR2 FQGTGA. The V and J ends lost 2 bases and 0 bases respectively, with 10 bases between them. The CDR3 consists of 16 residues. The CDR3 sequence: CASSLFPISNTGELFF. The DNA for the CDR3 is TGTGCCAGCAGCTTATTTCCTATTTCGAACACCGGGGAGCTGTTTTTT.